Below, 18 T cell receptor beta chains from the same sample are listed, as sequenced in a study of T cell responses to AZD1222 COVID-19 vaccine. Clones were sequenced by immunoSEQ multiplex PCR, and TCRdb holds only the in-frame ones, with some missing. The table has roughly 150,000 clones, 88% seen once; the top ten hold over 4.5%. The sequencing here drew on peripheral blood, taken on day 0 of AZD1222 vaccination. The source is an adult in good health.

The chain links TRBV27 to TRBJ2-2; D is uncertain. V was cut by 3 bases and J by 4 bases, with 9 bases left in between. Germline values: CDR1 MNHEY, CDR2 SMNVEV (reference sequence). This CDR3 comprises 14 residues. CDR3 bases: TGTGCCAGCAGTTTCCGCAGACTCACCGGGGAGCTGTTTTTT. Translated, it gives CASSFRRLTGELFF.

The count of this clone is one. This sequence joins TRBV18 and TRBJ1-2; 10 positions match TRBD1. The J segment lost 4 bases and the V segment lost 0 bases, leaving 8 bases of the junction unmatched. CDR1 is KGHSH, CDR2 LQKENI, per germline. This CDR3 is 17 amino acids long. In DNA form, the CDR3 reads TGTGCCAGCTCACCACCGATGGGACAGGGGTTGGTCTATGGCTACACCTTC. As protein: CASSPPMGQGLVYGYTF.

V and J are TRBV10-3 and TRBJ2-5, with 7 bases that match TRBD2. Germline lookup yields CDR1 ENHRY and CDR2 SYGVKD. The CDR3 loop spans 15 amino acids. J lost 5 bases, V lost 3 bases, and 9 bases had no gene match. Here the CDR3 DNA reads TGTGCCATCAGTGACCCGCTCGCGGGGGTGGAGACCCAGTACTTC. This codes for CAISDPLAGVETQYF.

V usage is TRBV27 and J usage is TRBJ2-2; the D is unclear. Germline assignment: CDR1 MNHEY and CDR2 SMNVEV (reference sequence). The CDR3 runs 13 residues. V was clipped by 4 bases and J by 0 bases, with 3 bases between them. CDR3 in DNA: TGTGCCAGCAGTTCTACGAACACCGGGGAGCTGTTTTTT. Protein: CASSSTNTGELFF.

The chain couples TRBV9 to TRBJ1-1; TRBD1 is a possible D gene (5 bases). Germline CDR1 and CDR2: SGDLS and YYNGEE. The CDR3 spans 16 residues. Deletions cut 0 bases from V and 4 bases from J, with 16 bases between. The CDR3 loop is CASSVDHTRGITEAFF. The DNA of the CDR3 is TGTGCCAGCAGCGTAGACCACACCCGGGGGATCACTGAAGCTTTCTTT.

The rearrangement joins TRBV11-1 to TRBJ2-3; D might be TRBD1 (6 bases). The CDR3 spans 15 residues. V shed 0 bases and J shed 2 bases, with 9 bases lying between them. CDR1 is SGHAT and CDR2 is FQDESV in the germline V gene (reference sequence). CDR3 sequence (DNA): TGTGCCAGCAGCTTAGCCAGGGGCTACACAGATACGCAGTATTTT. This sequence encodes CASSLARGYTDTQYF. The full variable domain, completed using reference TRBV11-1 and TRBJ2-3, is EAEVAQSPRYKITEKSQAVAFWCDPISGHATLYWYRQILGQGPELLVQFQDESVVDDSQLPKDRFSAERLKGVDSTLKIQPAELGDSAMYLCASSLARGYTDTQYFGPGTRLTVL.

V is TRBV28 and J is TRBJ2-2; no firm D call. CDR3 length: 15 residues. Germline CDR1 is MDHEN and CDR2 is SYDVKM. V lost 5 bases, J lost 3 bases, and 13 bases lay in between. The CDR3 reads CASSLPRVHTGELFF. CDR3 coding DNA: TGTGCCAGCAGTCTACCCCGGGTCCACACCGGGGAGCTGTTTTTT.

The chain is built from TRBV30 and TRBJ2-7; D might be TRBD1 (6 bases). Germline CDR1 is GTSNPN and CDR2 is SVGIG (reference sequence). Trimming took 3 bases from V and 3 from J, leaving 9 bases between them. This CDR3 has 12 residues. The CDR3 nucleotides read TGTGCCTGGAGGCCACAGGGCTACGAGCAGTACTTC. This translates into CAWRPQGYEQYF.

The rearrangement links TRBV19 to TRBJ2-7, with D perhaps TRBD1 (5 bases). The germline V and J ends were trimmed by 6 bases and 3 bases, with 15 bases remaining between them. The CDR3 sequence is 14 residues long. Germline-derived CDR1 and CDR2 are LNHDA and SQIVND (reference sequence). The CDR3 sequence is CASSPWGQDYEQYF. Written as DNA, the CDR3 is TGTGCCAGTAGCCCTTGGGGCCAGGACTACGAGCAGTACTTC.

For this clone: The same CDR3 arises from other DNA sequences in this sample as well. The chain couples TRBV12-3 or TRBV12-4 to TRBJ1-4, with D perhaps matching TRBD1 (5 bases). Trimming left V 3 bases short and J 7 bases short, with 9 bases between. This CDR3 has 13 amino acids. The CDR3 loop is CASSLAGTEKLFF. As DNA, the CDR3 is TGTGCCAGCAGTTTGGCAGGGACTGAAAAACTGTTTTTT.

The rearrangement uses TRBV7-2 and TRBJ1-4; weak D call: TRBD1 (5 bases). The CDR3 is 14 amino acids. Per germline, CDR1 SGHTA and CDR2 FQGNSA. V was trimmed by 0 bases and J by 3 bases, leaving 5 bases between them. The CDR3 nucleotides read TGTGCCAGCAGCTTAGCAGGGGCTAATGAAAAACTGTTTTTT. Its translation: CASSLAGANEKLFF. The full variable domain, in which reference TRBV7-2 and TRBJ1-4 provide the parts outside the CDR3, is GAGVSQSPSNKVTEKGKDVELRCDPISGHTALYWYRQSLGQGLEFLIYFQGNSAPDKSGLPSDRFSAERTGGSVSTLTIQRTQQEDSAVYLCASSLAGANEKLFFGSGTQLSVL.

The chain links TRBV5-4 to TRBJ2-5; unclear D gene. Trimming removed 0 bases from V and 5 bases from J, with 14 bases in between. The germline CDR1 and CDR2 sequences are SGHNT and YYREEE (reference sequence). This CDR3 spans 15 amino acids. The CDR3 protein is CASSLGSPFSETQYF. CDR3 nucleotides: TGTGCCAGCAGCTTGGGCTCCCCATTTAGTGAGACCCAGTACTTC.

V is TRBV4-3 and J is TRBJ1-2, with 9 bases fitting TRBD1. The CDR3 runs 16 residues. The ends lost 0 bases at V and 4 bases at J; junction bases unmatched: 6. From germline, CDR1 is LGHNA and CDR2 YSLEER. The CDR3 bases are TGCGCCAGCAGCCAAGATATAACAGGGGGCGGCTATGGCTACACCTTC. Protein: CASSQDITGGGYGYTF.

V and J are TRBV15 and TRBJ1-3, with D perhaps TRBD1 (6 bases). Deletions cut 5 bases from V and 0 bases from J, with 11 bases between. Germline loops: CDR1 LNHNV, CDR2 YYDKDF (reference sequence). This CDR3 comprises 15 residues. CDR3 sequence (DNA): TGTGCCACCAGCTCCGCAGGGGTCTCTGGAAACACCATATATTTT. This sequence encodes CATSSAGVSGNTIYF.

The CDR3 DNA reads TGTGCCAGCAGCTCACTTCCGGGGGGCTACACCTTC. As protein: CASSSLPGGYTF. The gene calls are TRBV5-6 and TRBJ1-2; the D is unclear. The germline gives CDR1 SGHDT, CDR2 YYEEEE. The CDR3 loop spans 12 amino acids. Deletions cut 3 bases from V and 8 bases from J, with 11 bases between.

The rearrangement joins TRBV11-3 to TRBJ2-1; D is perhaps TRBD2 (5 bases). The V gene lost 5 bases and the J gene lost 2 bases, with 13 bases spanning the gap. This CDR3 contains 15 residues. Germline V CDR1 and CDR2: SGHNT, YENEEA. In nucleotides, the CDR3 is TGTGCCAGCAGCGCCACGGGCGGGCCCTACAATGAGCAGTTCTTC. Residues: CASSATGGPYNEQFF.

This clone has a handful of counts. The chain couples TRBV5-8 to TRBJ2-7; no firm D call. The ends were cut back, 4 bases at V and 4 bases at J, with 18 bases in the middle. Per germline, CDR1 SGHTS and CDR2 YDEGEE. This CDR3 spans 15 amino acids. As DNA, the CDR3 is TGTGCCAGCAGCACCGTTGGCTGGGAATCATACGAGCAGTACTTC. This codes for CASSTVGWESYEQYF.

This clone showed up just a few times. The V call is TRBV7-9, the J call TRBJ2-3; D assignment may be TRBD1 or TRBD2 (6 bases each). The germline V gene encodes CDR1 SEHNR and CDR2 FQNEAQ (reference sequence). This CDR3 has 14 amino acids. Trimming removed 8 bases from V and 8 bases from J, with 20 bases in between. The CDR3: CASRKEGVGSTQYF. CDR3 coding DNA: TGTGCCAGCCGTAAGGAGGGGGTTGGGAGTACGCAGTATTTT.